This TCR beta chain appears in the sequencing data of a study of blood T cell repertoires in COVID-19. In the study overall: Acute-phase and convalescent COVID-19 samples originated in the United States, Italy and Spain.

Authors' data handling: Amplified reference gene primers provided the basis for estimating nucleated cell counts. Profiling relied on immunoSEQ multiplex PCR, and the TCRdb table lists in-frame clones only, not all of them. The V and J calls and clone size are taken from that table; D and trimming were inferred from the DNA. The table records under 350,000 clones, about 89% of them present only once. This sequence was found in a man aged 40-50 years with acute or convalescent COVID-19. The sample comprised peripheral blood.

CDR3 sequence reads: CATSDGTGGDYEKLFF. The CDR3 DNA reads as TGTGCCACCAGTGATGGGACAGGGGGGGATTATGAAAAACTGTTTTTT. The genes are TRBV24-1 and TRBJ1-4, with 11 bases fitting TRBD1. This CDR3 is 16 amino acids long. The V and J ends lost 3 bases and 6 bases, in that order; junction bases with no gene match: 5. Per the germline V gene, CDR1 is KGHDR and CDR2 is SFDVKD.